This is a list of T cell receptor beta chains from one sample in a study of T cells in localized non-small cell lung cancer. Clones were read by immunoSEQ multiplex PCR, and TCRdb kept only the in-frame ones, dropping some. The sample includes 2,000 to 2,500 clones, over 20% of them seen just once. Sequenced material: lung tumor tissue, taken before any cancer treatment. The receptor set was obtained from a man aged 35 to 69 with stage III lung adenocarcinoma. Both conserved end residues are part of each CDR3. The D gene is left open where the match is weak. A clone size is listed for some rows: how often the clone was seen (once, few, many), or a class if it is expanded.

size: -
D: -
J: TRBJ2-1
V: TRBV19
DNA: TGTGCCAGTAGTGGTCTCTGGGGCCAGAGCTCCTACAATGAGCAGTTCTTC
CDR3: CASSGLWGQSSYNEQFF

size: -
D: TRBD1
J: TRBJ1-1
V: TRBV6-8
DNA: TGTGCCAGCAGTTATTCGGGACAGGGGGTGAACACTGAAGCTTTCTTT
CDR3: CASSYSGQGVNTEAFF

size: -
D: TRBD2
J: TRBJ2-1
V: TRBV11-3
DNA: TGTGCCAGCAGCGCCCCGGGACTAGCGGGAGGGCCCCGCCTAAATGAGCAGTTCTTC
CDR3: CASSAPGLAGGPRLNEQFF

size: few
D: -
J: TRBJ1-1
V: TRBV6-8
DNA: TGTGCCATCAGTGGAAGTCCAGAAGTGGGGGACACTGAAGCTTTCTTT
CDR3: CAISGSPEVGDTEAFF

size: -
D: TRBD1
J: TRBJ2-2
V: TRBV30
DNA: TGTGCCTGGAGTACCCCAGGGGGATCCGGGGAGCTGTTTTTT
CDR3: CAWSTPGGSGELFF

size: few
D: -
J: TRBJ1-1
V: TRBV5-1
DNA: TGCGCCAGCAGCTTGGGAACCCTGGGGACTGAAGCTTTCTTT
CDR3: CASSLGTLGTEAFF

size: -
D: -
J: TRBJ2-7
V: TRBV14
DNA: TGTGCCAGCAGCCAAGATAAGCGAGGCGCCCACGAGCAGTACTTC
CDR3: CASSQDKRGAHEQYF

size: -
D: TRBD1
J: TRBJ1-2
V: TRBV29-1
DNA: TGCAGCGTTGAAGGAGGGACAGGGATCAATGGCTACACCTTC
CDR3: CSVEGGTGINGYTF

size: -
D: -
J: TRBJ1-1
V: TRBV6-8
DNA: TGTGCCAGCAGTCACCAGCGGAACACTGAAGCTTTCTTT
CDR3: CASSHQRNTEAFF

size: -
D: -
J: TRBJ2-1
V: TRBV6-8
DNA: TGTGCCAGCAGTTACTCGGGTCCCAATGAGCAGTTCTTC
CDR3: CASSYSGPNEQFF

size: large
D: -
J: TRBJ1-2
V: TRBV6-8
DNA: TGTGCCAGCAGTACTCTTGATAGGGAATCAAGGGACTATGGCTACACCTTC
CDR3: CASSTLDRESRDYGYTF

size: -
D: TRBD1
J: TRBJ1-2
V: TRBV11-3
DNA: TGTGCCAGCTCGACAGGGAGTGTCATTTGGTTTGATGGCTACACCTTC
CDR3: CASSTGSVIWFDGYTF

size: -
D: -
J: TRBJ1-5
V: TRBV9
DNA: TGTGCCAGCAGGGAGACGGGAGATCAGCCCCAGCATTTT
CDR3: CASRETGDQPQHF

size: -
D: -
J: TRBJ2-7
V: TRBV19
DNA: TGTGCCAGTAGGCAGGGCTACGAGCAGTACTTC
CDR3: CASRQGYEQYF

size: hyperexpanded
D: -
J: TRBJ2-7
V: TRBV11-3
DNA: TGTGCCAGCAGCTTGGCGGAGGCGGAATACGAGCAGTACTTC
CDR3: CASSLAEAEYEQYF

size: few
D: -
J: TRBJ2-5
V: TRBV30
DNA: TGTGCCTGGAAAAATGCGGGGGCCCCCCAAGAGACCCAGTACTTC
CDR3: CAWKNAGAPQETQYF

size: -
D: -
J: TRBJ2-7
V: TRBV5-1
DNA: TGCGCCAGCAGCTTGCAACCTACACCGGGGGCCCCCTACGAGCAGTACTTC
CDR3: CASSLQPTPGAPYEQYF

size: -
D: TRBD1
J: TRBJ1-4
V: TRBV11-3
DNA: TGTGCCAGCAGCTTAGGGACAGGGGTTTATGAAAAACTGTTTTTT
CDR3: CASSLGTGVYEKLFF

size: few
D: TRBD2
J: TRBJ2-5
V: TRBV28
DNA: TGTGCCAGCAGTAGAGCCGGGACTAGCAGACAAGAGACCCAGTACTTC
CDR3: CASSRAGTSRQETQYF

size: few
D: TRBD2
J: TRBJ2-3
V: TRBV13
DNA: TGTGCCAGCAGCTTAGGCTGGGGTAGCGGGAGCACAGATACGCAGTATTTT
CDR3: CASSLGWGSGSTDTQYF